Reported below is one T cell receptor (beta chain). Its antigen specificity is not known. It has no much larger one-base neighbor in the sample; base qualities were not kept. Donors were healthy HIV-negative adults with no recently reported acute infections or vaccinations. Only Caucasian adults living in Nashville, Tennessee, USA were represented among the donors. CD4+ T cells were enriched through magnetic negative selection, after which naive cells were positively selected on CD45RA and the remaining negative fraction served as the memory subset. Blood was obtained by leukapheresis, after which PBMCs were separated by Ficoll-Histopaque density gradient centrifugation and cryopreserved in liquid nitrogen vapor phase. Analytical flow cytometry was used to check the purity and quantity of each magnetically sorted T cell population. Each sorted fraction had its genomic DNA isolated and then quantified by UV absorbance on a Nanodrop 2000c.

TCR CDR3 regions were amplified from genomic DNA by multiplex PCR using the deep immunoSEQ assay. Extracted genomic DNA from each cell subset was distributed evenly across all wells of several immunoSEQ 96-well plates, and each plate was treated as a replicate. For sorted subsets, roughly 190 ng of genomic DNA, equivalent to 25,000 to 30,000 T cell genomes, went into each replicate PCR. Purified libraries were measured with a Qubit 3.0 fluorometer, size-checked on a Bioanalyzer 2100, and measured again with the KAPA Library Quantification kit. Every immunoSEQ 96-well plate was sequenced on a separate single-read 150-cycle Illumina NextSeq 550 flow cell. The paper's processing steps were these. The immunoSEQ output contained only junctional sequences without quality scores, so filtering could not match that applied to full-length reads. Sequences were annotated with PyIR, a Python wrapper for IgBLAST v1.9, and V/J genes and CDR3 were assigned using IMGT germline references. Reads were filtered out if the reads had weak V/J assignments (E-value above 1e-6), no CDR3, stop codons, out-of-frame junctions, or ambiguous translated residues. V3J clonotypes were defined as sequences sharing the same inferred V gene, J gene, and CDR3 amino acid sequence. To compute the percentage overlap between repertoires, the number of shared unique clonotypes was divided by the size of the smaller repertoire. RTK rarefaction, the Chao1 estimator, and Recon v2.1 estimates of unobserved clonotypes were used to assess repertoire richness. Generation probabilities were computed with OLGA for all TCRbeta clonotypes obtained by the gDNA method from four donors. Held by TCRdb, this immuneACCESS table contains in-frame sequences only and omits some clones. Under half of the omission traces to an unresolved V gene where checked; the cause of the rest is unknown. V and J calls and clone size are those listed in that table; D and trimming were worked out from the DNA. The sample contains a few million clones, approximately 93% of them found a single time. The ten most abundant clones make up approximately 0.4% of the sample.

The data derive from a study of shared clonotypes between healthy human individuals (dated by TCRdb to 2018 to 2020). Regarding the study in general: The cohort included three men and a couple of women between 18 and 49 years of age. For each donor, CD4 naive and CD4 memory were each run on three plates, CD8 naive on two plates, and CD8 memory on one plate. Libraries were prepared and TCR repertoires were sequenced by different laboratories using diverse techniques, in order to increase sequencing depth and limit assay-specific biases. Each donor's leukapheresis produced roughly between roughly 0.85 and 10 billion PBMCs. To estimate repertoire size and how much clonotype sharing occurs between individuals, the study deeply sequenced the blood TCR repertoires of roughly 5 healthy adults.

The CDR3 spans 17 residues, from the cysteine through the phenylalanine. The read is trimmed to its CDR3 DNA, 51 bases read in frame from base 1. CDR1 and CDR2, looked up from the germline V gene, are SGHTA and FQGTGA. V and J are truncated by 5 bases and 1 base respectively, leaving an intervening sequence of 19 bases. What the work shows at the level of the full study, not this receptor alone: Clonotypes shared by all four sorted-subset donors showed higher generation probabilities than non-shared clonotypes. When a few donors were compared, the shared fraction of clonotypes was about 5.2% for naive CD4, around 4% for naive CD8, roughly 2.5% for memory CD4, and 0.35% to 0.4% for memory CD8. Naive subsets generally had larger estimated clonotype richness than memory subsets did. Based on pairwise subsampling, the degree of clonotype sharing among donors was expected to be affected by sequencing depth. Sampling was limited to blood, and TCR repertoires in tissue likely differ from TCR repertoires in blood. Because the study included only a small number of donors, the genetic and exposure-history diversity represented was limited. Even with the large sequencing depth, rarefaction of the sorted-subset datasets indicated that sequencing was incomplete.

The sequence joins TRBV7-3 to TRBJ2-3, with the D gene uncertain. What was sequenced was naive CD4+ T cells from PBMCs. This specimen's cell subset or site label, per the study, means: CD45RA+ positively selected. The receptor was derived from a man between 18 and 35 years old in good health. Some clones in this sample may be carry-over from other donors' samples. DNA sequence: TGTGCCAGCAGCCTGAATACTCTGGATAGGGGCACAGATACGCAGTATTTT. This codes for CASSLNTLDRGTDTQYF. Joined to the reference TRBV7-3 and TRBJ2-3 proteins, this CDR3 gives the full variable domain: GAGVSQTPSNKVTEKGKYVELRCDPISGHTALYWYRQSLGQGPEFLIYFQGTGAADDSGLPNDRFFAVRPEGSVSTLKIQRTERGDSAVYLCASSLNTLDRGTDTQYFGPGTRLTVL.